The 27 T cell receptor beta chains given below trace back to one sample, sequenced in a study of blood T cells in healthy people across ages (dated by TCRdb to between 2015 and 2017). The library was produced with 5' RACE. TCRdb names Illumina HiSeq 2500 as the instrument used. A second PCR of roughly 7 to 11 cycles was performed with a sample-barcoded 5' primer and a J-beta primer mix. TCRdb ran its own pipeline on the public reads, namely fastp trimming at Q25 and MiXCR clone calling, and kept in-frame beta chains. Duplicate CDR3 protein sequences are folded into a single record with the most common DNA and genes. The sample has roughly 680,000 distinct CDR3 sequences on record, under 65% of them singletons. The ten largest clones take up roughly 14% of the sample. Sequencing was carried out using blood. The receptor source for this set is a woman older than 75 in good health.

This chain joins TRBV21-1 and TRBJ2-1; no DNA check was done on the table's D call, TRBD1. TRBV21-1 is a pseudogene locus. This CDR3 is 15 amino acids long. The CDR3 sequence: CASSGLRGTKAEQFF. The CDR3 DNA is TGTGCCAGCAGCGGCCTCCGGGGCACCAAAGCTGAGCAGTTCTTC.

The chain carries TRBV27 and TRBJ1-1; D gene uncertain. The germline V gene encodes CDR1 MNHEY and CDR2 SMNVEV (reference sequence). The CDR3 consists of 15 residues. V lost 5 bases to trimming and J lost 1 base, with 14 bases between them. The CDR3 reads CASSEWGPGNTEAFF. The CDR3 DNA reads TGTGCCAGCAGTGAATGGGGTCCAGGGAACACTGAAGCTTTCTTT.

Worth noting for this clonotype: A much larger clone lies one base from this, so it may be a read error. This chain uses TRBV13 with TRBJ1-2; D is perhaps TRBD1 (6 bases). Germline CDR1 reads PRHDT; CDR2 reads FYEKMQ (reference sequence). The CDR3 loop spans 13 amino acids. V dropped 5 bases and J dropped 4 bases, with 11 bases sitting between them. The CDR3 sequence is CASSRDIIYGYTF. CDR3 bases: TGTGCCAGCAGCCGGGACATTATCTATGGCTACACCTTC.

In its sample, this clonotype was seen a few times. The chain couples TRBV27 to TRBJ2-7; D ambiguous. The J call may not be correct, given that the DNA end is closer to TRBJ2-5. Germline CDR1 is MNHEY and CDR2 is SMNVEV (reference sequence). The CDR3 is 13 amino acids. The CDR3 bases are TGTGCCAGCAGTTTATCTTACCAAGAGACCCAGTACTTC. This sequence encodes CASSLSYQETQYF.

This clonotype was seen once. The gene calls are TRBV12-5 and TRBJ2-3; D not certain. The V gene lost 1 base and the J gene lost 2 bases, with 1 base spanning the gap. The CDR3 is made up of 12 amino acids. CDR1 is LGHNT and CDR2 is FRNRAP in the germline V gene. The CDR3 DNA reads TGTGCTAGTGGTTTGGACACAGATACGCAGTATTTT. As protein: CASGLDTDTQYF.

The table lists this clonotype with a few counts. This chain joins TRBV5-1 and TRBJ2-3, with 11 bases lining up with TRBD1. V dropped 4 bases and J dropped 5; count of bases not matched to a gene: 3. This CDR3 spans 14 amino acids. Looked up from germline, CDR1 is SGHRS and CDR2 is YFSETQ. CDR3 protein: CASSVGQGGDTQYF. CDR3 sequence (DNA): TGCGCCAGCAGCGTGGGACAGGGGGGAGATACGCAGTATTTT.

The V call is TRBV4-2, the J call TRBJ2-4; 11 positions match TRBD2. The CDR3 spans 16 residues. V dropped 4 bases and J dropped 6; count of bases not matched to a gene: 8. Germline CDR1 reads LGHNA; CDR2 reads YNFKEQ. The CDR3 region is CASSPRVAGGGNIQYF. The CDR3 DNA sequence: TGTGCCAGCAGCCCCCGAGTAGCGGGGGGGGGAAACATTCAGTACTTC.

This chain links TRBV7-3 with TRBJ2-1; 13 nucleotides align to TRBD2. V lost 5 bases to trimming and J lost 5 bases; unmatched junction nucleotides: 9. This CDR3 contains 17 residues. Germline values: CDR1 SGHTA, CDR2 FQGTGA. The CDR3, as DNA: TGTGCCAGCAGCCTGACCCCCGGGACTAGCGGGGACAATGAGCAGTTCTTC. As protein: CASSLTPGTSGDNEQFF.

The table lists this clonotype with a few counts. The V and J genes are TRBV11-2 and TRBJ2-1, with D perhaps matching TRBD2 (7 bases). V lost 9 bases and J 13 bases, leaving 16 bases between the germline ends. Looked up from germline, CDR1 is SGHAT and CDR2 is FQNNGV. The CDR3 length is 11 residues. CDR3 protein: CARRSGGPQFF. The CDR3 region has the DNA TGTGCCAGAAGATCCGGGGGGCCTCAGTTCTTC.

This clonotype was observed many times. The chain is built from TRBV7-8 and TRBJ2-1, with 9 bases identical to TRBD1. V gave up 5 bases and J gave up 6 bases; unmatched junction bases: 8. Germline V gives CDR1 SGHVS, CDR2 FQNEAQ. The CDR3 contains 15 residues. The CDR3 loop reads CASSPGDRVPNEQFF. Here the CDR3 DNA reads TGTGCCAGCAGCCCGGGGGACAGGGTCCCCAATGAGCAGTTCTTC.

The chain carries TRBV5-5 and TRBJ1-2; possible D gene TRBD1, 6 bases. V lost 4 bases, J lost 0 bases, and 13 bases lay in between. This CDR3 is 15 amino acids long. Germline V gene sequence: CDR1 SGHKS, CDR2 YYEKEE (reference sequence). CDR3 in DNA: TGTGCCAGCAGCACCAGACAGGTTACTAACTATGGCTACACCTTC. This sequence encodes CASSTRQVTNYGYTF.

This chain joins TRBV6-1 and TRBJ1-1; weak D call: TRBD1 (6 bases). Germline V gene sequence: CDR1 MNHNS, CDR2 SASEGT. The CDR3 is 13 residues long. The V end lost 4 bases, the J end lost 3 bases, and 9 bases lay between the germline ends. The CDR3 DNA follows: TGTGCCAGCAGTGCGGACAGTTACACTGAAGCTTTCTTT. This codes for CASSADSYTEAFF.

Details on this clonotype: A much larger clone differs by one base, so this may be a read error. The chain combines TRBV2 with TRBJ2-3, with D perhaps TRBD1 or TRBD2 (6 bases each). The CDR3 has 13 residues. The germline CDR1 and CDR2 sequences are SNHLY and FYNNEI. The DNA of the CDR3 is TGTGCCAGTCGGGAGCGGTGGACAGATGCGCAGTATTTT. Encoded protein: CASRERWTDAQYF. Filled out from reference TRBV2 and TRBJ2-3, the complete variable domain reads EPEVTQTPSHQVTQMGQEVILRCVPISNHLYFYWYRQILGQKVEFLVSFYNNEISEKSEIFDDQFSVERPDGSNFTLKIRSTKLEDSAMYFCASRERWTDAQYFGPGTRLTVL.

Ten or more counts support this clonotype. The V and J genes are TRBV6-6 and TRBJ2-1; 7 bases agree with TRBD2. V dropped 7 bases and J dropped 7; count of bases not matched to a gene: 19. This CDR3 comprises 17 residues. Germline V gene data show CDR1 as MNHNY and CDR2 as SVGAGI (reference sequence). The CDR3 here is CASTNAPWSGDDNEQFF. In DNA, the CDR3 is TGTGCCAGCACCAACGCCCCGTGGAGCGGGGATGATAATGAGCAGTTCTTC.

In its sample, this clonotype was seen a few times. The genes are TRBV7-9 and TRBJ2-3; D may correspond to TRBD1 or TRBD2 (7 bases each). Germline CDR1 SEHNR, CDR2 FQNEAQ (reference sequence). The V and J ends lost 8 bases and 2 bases respectively, with 14 bases between them. The CDR3 runs to 14 residues. This chain's CDR3 is CASGRGRTTDTQYF. The CDR3 DNA is TGTGCCAGCGGGAGGGGGCGAACCACAGATACGCAGTATTTT. The full variable domain, completed using reference TRBV7-9 and TRBJ2-3, is DTGVSQNPRHKITKRGQNVTFRCDPISEHNRLYWYRQTLGQGPEFLTYFQNEAQLEKSRLLSDRFSAERPKGSFSTLEIQRTEQGDSAMYLCASGRGRTTDTQYFGPGTRLTVL.

In its sample, this clonotype was seen a few times. The rearrangement links TRBV20-1 to TRBJ1-5; no clear D gene. Germline V lookup: CDR1 DFQATT, CDR2 SNEGSKA (reference sequence). The CDR3 covers 16 residues. Trimming shortened V by 0 bases and J by 0 bases, and 12 bases separated the two germline ends. CDR3 sequence reads: CSARDLGHLSNQPQHF. In DNA form, the CDR3 reads TGCAGTGCTAGAGATTTGGGTCATCTTAGCAATCAGCCCCAGCATTTT.

The V gene is TRBV7-2, the J gene TRBJ2-1, with a tentative D call TRBD2 (6 bases). V shed 2 bases and J shed 6 bases, with 11 bases lying between them. Germline V CDR1 and CDR2: SGHTA, FQGNSA. The CDR3 runs 14 residues. CDR3 in DNA: TGTGCCAGCAGCTTAACCGGGACTCTCAATGAGCAGTTCTTC. Protein: CASSLTGTLNEQFF.

There are a few counts of this clonotype. This CDR3 reads CSARDGDYEQYF. The CDR3 nucleotides are TGCAGTGCTAGAGACGGAGACTACGAGCAGTACTTC. The chain links TRBV20-1 to TRBJ2-7, with D uncertain. V lost 0 bases, J lost 3 bases, and 6 bases lay in between. Per germline, CDR1 DFQATT and CDR2 SNEGSKA (reference sequence). The length of the CDR3 is 12 residues.

This clonotype occurred many times. This chain links TRBV6-1 with TRBJ1-2; no clear D gene. This CDR3 contains 15 residues. Trimming removed 1 base at V and 7 bases at J, with 16 bases between. In germline, CDR1 is MNHNS, CDR2 SASEGT. CDR3 sequence (DNA): TGTGCCAGCAGTGAAGATCGGGCGCGCTGGGCTGGCTACACCTTC. This codes for CASSEDRARWAGYTF.

The chain joins TRBV12-3 or TRBV12-4 to TRBJ2-4; 8 bases line up with TRBD1. The CDR3 is made up of 15 amino acids. Trimming removed 1 base from V and 2 bases from J; junction bases left unmatched: 1. Written as DNA, the CDR3 is TGTGCCAGCAGTTTAGGGACAGGGCCCAAAAACATTCAGTACTTC. Translated, it gives CASSLGTGPKNIQYF.

V is TRBV29-1 and J is TRBJ2-1; D perhaps matches TRBD1 (6 bases). Germline V gene data show CDR1 as SQVTM and CDR2 as ANQGSEA. The CDR3 runs 10 residues. Trimming took 7 bases from V and 10 from J, leaving 11 bases between them. The CDR3 loop is CSARTEEQFF. CDR3 DNA sequence: TGCAGCGCTCGGACAGAAGAGCAGTTCTTC.

The chain recombines TRBV5-1 with TRBJ2-1, with a weak D call TRBD2 (5 bases). The germline CDR1 and CDR2 sequences are SGHRS and YFSETQ. Deletions cut 2 bases from V and 8 bases from J, with 14 bases between. The CDR3 runs to 14 residues. CDR3 nucleotides: TGCGCCAGCAGCTTTGGTGAGGGCAGAGATGAGCAGTTCTTC. As protein: CASSFGEGRDEQFF.

The chain is built from TRBV12-3 or TRBV12-4 and TRBJ1-2, with D possibly being TRBD1 (6 bases). This CDR3 contains 14 residues. V was pared by 3 bases and J by 5 bases, with 13 bases between. The CDR3 loop is CASSFGQRNYGYTF. The CDR3, as DNA: TGTGCCAGCAGTTTTGGACAGAGGAATTATGGCTACACCTTC.

The chain carries TRBV10-3 and TRBJ1-1; tentatively, D is TRBD1 (6 bases). Trimming removed 8 bases at V and 7 bases at J, with 11 bases between. The CDR3 is 11 amino acids. Germline values: CDR1 ENHRY, CDR2 SYGVKD. The CDR3 DNA follows: TGTGCCATCGCCATGGACAGTGAAGCTTTCTTT. Its translation is CAIAMDSEAFF.

This clonotype appeared a few times. The rearrangement uses TRBV6-5 and TRBJ2-2; D is ambiguous. Per germline, CDR1 MNHEY and CDR2 SVGAGI. The CDR3 runs to 15 residues. V was trimmed by 2 bases and J by 4 bases, leaving 11 bases between them. The CDR3 sequence is CASSYRVDVTGELFF. The CDR3 bases are TGTGCCAGCAGTTACCGGGTAGACGTCACCGGGGAGCTGTTTTTT.

This clonotype was recorded at least ten times. V usage is TRBV3-1 and J usage is TRBJ2-7; the D gene is possibly TRBD2 (6 bases). The CDR3 covers 13 residues. Germline CDR1 reads LGHDT; CDR2 reads YNNKEL (reference sequence). V lost 2 bases to trimming and J lost 7 bases, with 12 bases between them. CDR3 loop: CASSQKVRGEQYF. CDR3 DNA: TGTGCCAGCAGCCAAAAGGTACGGGGGGAGCAGTACTTC.

V gene TRBV7-9 combines with J gene TRBJ2-7; the D gene is possibly TRBD2 (6 bases). Germline V lookup: CDR1 SEHNR, CDR2 FQNEAQ (reference sequence). Trimming left V 4 bases short and J 5 bases short, with 12 bases between. This CDR3 is built from 13 residues. The CDR3 protein is CASSSPGVNEQYF. CDR3 in DNA: TGTGCCAGCAGCTCCCCGGGAGTCAACGAGCAGTACTTC.